The 28 T cell receptor beta chains below were found in one sample sequenced in a study of T cell repertoires in cytomegalovirus infection. A single record per CDR3 protein comes from TCRdb applying MiXCR to the reads. The data show roughly 500,000 distinct CDR3 sequences, approximately 15% seen once. The material sequenced was CD8+ T cells from PBMCs. These receptors came from a human donor in good health (CMV status not recorded). Some clones in this sample may be carry-over from other donors' samples.

This clonotype was detected a few times. The chain has TRBV29-1 and TRBJ2-3; 11 nucleotides match TRBD2. This CDR3 has 17 amino acids. The germline CDR1 and CDR2 sequences are SQVTM and ANQGSEA. V shed 4 bases, J shed 0 bases, and the junction held 9 bases outside the gene matches. CDR3 in DNA: TGCAGCGTTGCCGGGACTAGCGGTACTCCTAGCACAGATACGCAGTATTTT. Translating gives CSVAGTSGTPSTDTQYF.

The V and J genes are TRBV4-2 and TRBJ1-4; 7 bases line up with TRBD1. CDR1 is LGHNA, CDR2 YNFKEQ, per germline. The CDR3 is made up of 15 amino acids. The V gene end was trimmed by 0 bases and the J gene end by 8 bases; junction bases not matched to a gene: 6. DNA of the CDR3: TGTGCCAGCAGCCAAGAGGGAGGGGGCGGCGAAAAACTGTTTTTT. It is translated as CASSQEGGGGEKLFF.

This clonotype was counted between two and nine times. The V call is TRBV6-8, the J call TRBJ1-2, with D possibly TRBD1 on 6 matching bases. CDR3 size: 14 residues. CDR1 is MNHGY and CDR2 is SAAAGT in the germline V gene. Between the trimmed V and J ends, which lost 2 bases and 4 bases, there was a span of 11 bases. CDR3 bases: TGTGCCAGCAGTTACACGGGACAAGGCTATGGCTACACCTTC. This encodes CASSYTGQGYGYTF.

This clonotype has more than one count but fewer than ten. The chain recombines TRBV18 with TRBJ2-1; 10 bases map to TRBD2. The CDR3 length is 14 residues. V lost 6 bases to trimming and J lost 10 bases; unmatched junction nucleotides: 9. Germline V gene data show CDR1 as KGHSH and CDR2 as LQKENI. The CDR3 reads CASSLLAGVREQFF. The CDR3 nucleotides are TGTGCCAGCTCCCTCCTAGCGGGAGTTCGGGAGCAGTTCTTC. Full variable domain (missing parts from reference TRBV18 and TRBJ2-1): NAGVMQNPRHLVRRRGQEARLRCSPMKGHSHVYWYRQLPEEGLKFMVYLQKENIIDESGMPKERFSAEFPKEGPSILRIQQVVRGDSAAYFCASSLLAGVREQFFGPGTRLTVL.

In its sample, this clonotype was seen many times. The chain couples TRBV6-1 to TRBJ2-5, with D unresolved. In germline, CDR1 is MNHNS, CDR2 SASEGT. V lost 1 base and J lost 1, with 10 bases in between. The CDR3 covers 15 residues. For the CDR3, the DNA is TGTGCCAGCAGTGAAGGCATAGGCACCCAAGAGACCCAGTACTTC. It encodes CASSEGIGTQETQYF.

This clonotype was recorded at least ten times. This rearrangement joins TRBV19 to TRBJ1-1; 9 nucleotides align to TRBD1. Germline V lookup: CDR1 LNHDA, CDR2 SQIVND (reference sequence). The CDR3 sequence is 13 residues long. J was trimmed by 8 bases and V by 5 bases; bases with no gene match: 6. CDR3 loop: CASSAGQGREAFF. DNA of the CDR3: TGTGCCAGTAGTGCAGGACAGGGGAGAGAAGCTTTCTTT.

The J gene is TRBJ2-4, the V gene TRBV6-5; the match to TRBD2 covers 9 bases. Looked up from germline, CDR1 is MNHEY and CDR2 is SVGAGI. CDR3 length: 15 amino acids. With 5 bases clipped from V and 8 bases from J, the junction kept 10 bases outside the gene matches. CDR3 protein: CASSPRTSVWDIQYF. DNA of the CDR3: TGTGCCAGCAGTCCCCGGACTAGCGTTTGGGACATTCAGTACTTC.

This clonotype was detected only once. The chain combines TRBV2 with TRBJ2-3, with 7 positions matching TRBD2. CDR1 and CDR2 (germline): SNHLY, FYNNEI. The CDR3 length is 17 residues. Trimming took 6 bases from V and 3 from J; bases not matched to a gene: 15. The CDR3: CASRKVPASGLTDTQYF. DNA for the CDR3: TGTGCCAGCAGGAAGGTCCCTGCTAGCGGCCTTACAGATACGCAGTATTTT. Supplemented by reference TRBV2 and TRBJ2-3, the full variable domain reads EPEVTQTPSHQVTQMGQEVILRCVPISNHLYFYWYRQILGQKVEFLVSFYNNEISEKSEIFDDQFSVERPDGSNFTLKIRSTKLEDSAMYFCASRKVPASGLTDTQYFGPGTRLTVL.

This clonotype was detected ten times or more. This rearrangement joins TRBV14 to TRBJ1-1, with D possibly matching TRBD1 (5 bases). Germline V gene data show CDR1 as SGHDN and CDR2 as FVKESK. V lost 4 bases to trimming and J lost 5 bases, with 17 bases between them. The CDR3 is 15 amino acids. CDR3 sequence reads: CASSRTTDHGTEAFF. The CDR3 region has the DNA TGTGCCAGCAGCCGGACAACGGACCACGGGACTGAAGCTTTCTTT.

This clonotype was seen a single time. The chain has TRBV5-8 and TRBJ2-6; D is uncertain. Trimming stripped 2 bases from V and 6 bases from J, with 12 bases between. CDR3 size: 15 residues. Germline values: CDR1 SGHTS, CDR2 YDEGEE. The CDR3 DNA follows: TGTGCCAGCAGCTTCGGAAGGGCTGTGGCCAACGTCCTGACTTTC. Translating it yields CASSFGRAVANVLTF.

This clonotype occurred a few times. V and J are TRBV5-1 and TRBJ2-1; 13 bases are shared with TRBD2. CDR3 length: 19 residues. The J segment lost 0 bases and the V segment lost 5 bases, leaving 11 bases of the junction unmatched. The germline gives CDR1 SGHRS, CDR2 YFSETQ. The DNA for the CDR3 is TGCGCCAGCAGTCCCGCCACTAGCGGGGGGGTCAGCTCCTACAATGAGCAGTTCTTC. It translates to CASSPATSGGVSSYNEQFF. Supplemented by reference TRBV5-1 and TRBJ2-1, the full variable domain reads KAGVTQTPRYLIKTRGQQVTLSCSPISGHRSVSWYQQTPGQGLQFLFEYFSETQRNKGNFPGRFSGRQFSNSRSEMNVSTLELGDSALYLCASSPATSGGVSSYNEQFFGPGTRLTVL.

J is TRBJ1-1 and V is TRBV6-2 or TRBV6-3; D is unclear. CDR3 length equals 15 residues. The germline gives CDR1 MNHEY, CDR2 SVGEGT. Trimming took 0 bases from V and 2 from J, leaving 10 bases between them. CDR3 DNA sequence: TGTGCCAGCAGTTACTCAAATTTGGGAAACACTGAAGCTTTCTTT. Encoded protein: CASSYSNLGNTEAFF.

The sample holds a few counts of this clonotype. This rearrangement joins TRBV7-2 to TRBJ1-4; D possibly corresponds to TRBD1 (5 bases). Germline V CDR1 and CDR2: SGHTA, FQGNSA. There are 17 residues in the CDR3. V was shortened by 5 bases and J by 6 bases, with 22 bases between the two germline ends. The CDR3 protein is CASSPKGGATGDEKLFF. In DNA form, the CDR3 reads TGTGCCAGCAGCCCCAAAGGCGGGGCGACTGGAGATGAAAAACTGTTTTTT.

This clonotype was detected a few times. J is TRBJ1-1 and V is TRBV15; D is ambiguous. The CDR3 sequence is 15 residues long. V lost 0 bases to trimming and J lost 5 bases, with 13 bases between them. Germline V lookup: CDR1 LNHNV, CDR2 YYDKDF (reference sequence). The CDR3 spells CATSRDAGSVTEAFF. CDR3 DNA: TGTGCCACCAGCAGAGATGCGGGATCGGTGACTGAAGCTTTCTTT. Variable domain in full (rest from reference TRBV15 and TRBJ1-1): DAMVIQNPRYQVTQFGKPVTLSCSQTLNHNVMYWYQQKSSQAPKLLFHYYDKDFNNEADTPDNFQSRRPNTSFCFLDIRSPGLGDTAMYLCATSRDAGSVTEAFFGQGTRLTVV.

This clonotype appeared many times. V is TRBV7-8 and J is TRBJ2-5; possibly TRBD1 for D (6 bases). Deletions cut 4 bases from V and 4 bases from J, with 16 bases between. From germline, CDR1 is SGHVS and CDR2 FQNEAQ. The CDR3 is 15 amino acids. The CDR3 here is CASSSTGFSGETQYF. The CDR3 bases are TGTGCCAGCAGCTCCACAGGGTTTTCGGGAGAGACCCAGTACTTC.

With regard to this clonotype: This could be a read error, since a much larger clone is one nucleotide away. V and J are TRBV6-1 and TRBJ2-4; D is perhaps TRBD1 (5 bases). The germline V gene encodes CDR1 MNHNS and CDR2 SASEGT. The CDR3 runs 14 residues. The CDR3 spells CASTLRGSKKIQYF. The CDR3 DNA reads as TGTGCCTCAACTTTAAGGGGTTCCAAAAAGATTCAGTACTTC.

The rearrangement links TRBV30 to TRBJ1-4; D is possibly TRBD1 (5 bases). Germline lookup yields CDR1 GTSNPN and CDR2 SVGIG (reference sequence). Between the trimmed V and J ends, which lost 3 bases and 2 bases, there was a span of 7 bases. This CDR3 comprises 13 residues. As DNA, the CDR3 is TGTGCCTGGAGGGGGACGACTAATGAAAAACTGTTTTTT. Amino acid sequence: CAWRGTTNEKLFF.

The chain couples TRBV9 to TRBJ2-1; D remains ambiguous. The CDR3 sequence is 14 residues long. V was pared by 0 bases and J by 8 bases, with 12 bases between. Per germline, CDR1 SGDLS and CDR2 YYNGEE. In DNA, the CDR3 is TGTGCCAGCAGCGTAGGAAATCTTCATGATGAGCAGTTCTTC. Translation: CASSVGNLHDEQFF.

The sample holds a few counts of this clonotype. The V call is TRBV6-5, the J call TRBJ2-7; tentative D call: TRBD2 (5 bases). The germline CDR1 and CDR2 sequences are MNHEY and SVGAGI. Deletions cut 6 bases from V and 7 bases from J, with 22 bases between. CDR3 size: 15 residues. The CDR3 reads CASSPGILTAGEQYF. CDR3 DNA: TGTGCCAGCAGCCCCGGGATCCTGACGGCCGGAGAGCAGTACTTC.

V is TRBV2 and J is TRBJ2-3, with D tentatively TRBD1 or TRBD2 (6 bases each). CDR1 and CDR2 from the germline V gene are SNHLY and FYNNEI. The V end lost 11 bases, the J end lost 4 bases, and 31 bases lay between the germline ends. This CDR3 has 18 amino acids. CDR3 amino acids: CAPRGQGNSPRGPDTQYF. CDR3 bases: TGTGCCCCCCGGGGGCAGGGGAACTCTCCGAGGGGCCCAGATACGCAGTATTTT. Complete variable domain (other parts from reference TRBV2 and TRBJ2-3): EPEVTQTPSHQVTQMGQEVILRCVPISNHLYFYWYRQILGQKVEFLVSFYNNEISEKSEIFDDQFSVERPDGSNFTLKIRSTKLEDSAMYFCAPRGQGNSPRGPDTQYFGPGTRLTVL.

The sample holds a few counts of this clonotype. This sequence joins TRBV7-6 and TRBJ2-6; D ambiguous. The CDR3 is made up of 17 amino acids. Trimming removed 1 base from V and 0 bases from J, with 10 bases in between. Germline V CDR1 and CDR2: SGHVS, FNYEAQ. Written as DNA, the CDR3 is TGTGCCAGCAGCTTAGAGGCCGTTCGCTCTGGGGCCAACGTCCTGACTTTC. It is translated as CASSLEAVRSGANVLTF.

V and J are TRBV18 and TRBJ2-7; D may be TRBD1 or TRBD2 (5 bases each). V gave up 5 bases and J gave up 7 bases, with 18 bases separating them. This CDR3 contains 14 residues. From germline, CDR1 is KGHSH and CDR2 LQKENI. The CDR3 loop reads CASSERKGTYEQYF. For the CDR3, the DNA is TGTGCCAGCTCAGAAAGGAAGGGGACGTATGAGCAGTACTTC. Full variable domain (outside the CDR3, taken from reference TRBV18 and TRBJ2-7): NAGVMQNPRHLVRRRGQEARLRCSPMKGHSHVYWYRQLPEEGLKFMVYLQKENIIDESGMPKERFSAEFPKEGPSILRIQQVVRGDSAAYFCASSERKGTYEQYFGPGTRLTVT.

The rearrangement uses TRBV24-1 and TRBJ1-5; D gene uncertain. The germline CDR1 and CDR2 sequences are KGHDR and SFDVKD. V lost 2 bases, J lost 10 bases, and 8 bases lay in between. The CDR3 runs to 12 residues. In DNA, the CDR3 is TGTGCCACCAGTGATTCCTCTCAACCCCAGCATTTT. Protein sequence: CATSDSSQPQHF.

This clonotype was counted ten times or more. The J gene is TRBJ1-2, the V gene TRBV19; TRBD1 is a possible D gene (6 bases). Germline values: CDR1 LNHDA, CDR2 SQIVND (reference sequence). V lost 5 bases and J lost 5, with 27 bases in between. The CDR3 runs 18 residues. CDR3 sequence: CASSPNVRRQTGPYGYTF. The CDR3 region has the DNA TGTGCCAGTAGTCCCAATGTGAGACGACAGACAGGTCCATATGGCTACACCTTC.

This clonotype was picked up many times. The V and J genes are TRBV7-8 and TRBJ2-2; D may be TRBD1 (6 bases). Germline CDR1 SGHVS, CDR2 FQNEAQ. The ends were cut back, 4 bases at V and 4 bases at J, with 7 bases in the middle. The CDR3 contains 13 residues. The CDR3 is CASSSGVTGELFF. The CDR3 DNA reads as TGTGCCAGCAGCTCAGGGGTCACCGGGGAGCTGTTTTTT.

This chain connects TRBV27 to TRBJ2-3; maybe TRBD2 (5 bases). Germline V gene data show CDR1 as MNHEY and CDR2 as SMNVEV (reference sequence). CDR3 length: 17 amino acids. The ends were cut back, 0 bases at V and 1 base at J, with 14 bases in the middle. CDR3 residues: CASSLSRSHGGTDTQYF. CDR3 coding DNA: TGTGCCAGCAGTTTATCGCGGTCTCACGGGGGCACAGATACGCAGTATTTT.

The chain employs TRBV13 and TRBJ2-3; the match to TRBD2 covers 8 bases. V dropped 4 bases and J dropped 3; count of bases not matched to a gene: 9. The CDR3 extends over 16 amino acids. Germline CDR1 PRHDT, CDR2 FYEKMQ (reference sequence). CDR3 in amino acids: CASSYTLLAGTDTQYF. The CDR3 DNA reads as TGTGCCAGCAGCTACACCCTCTTAGCGGGAACAGATACGCAGTATTTT. The complete variable domain, with remaining parts taken from reference TRBV13 and TRBJ2-3, reads AAGVIQSPRHLIKEKRETATLKCYPIPRHDTVYWYQQGPGQDPQFLISFYEKMQSDKGSIPDRFSAQQFSDYHSELNMSSLELGDSALYFCASSYTLLAGTDTQYFGPGTRLTVL.

This clonotype was observed many times. V gene TRBV15 combines with J gene TRBJ2-7; 7 nucleotides match TRBD1. The CDR3 covers 14 residues. Germline CDR1 and CDR2: LNHNV and YYDKDF (reference sequence). Trimming removed 2 bases from V and 9 bases from J; junction bases left unmatched: 10. CDR3 DNA: TGTGCCACCAGCAGACCCGACAGGGCTCGAATGCAGTACTTC. Translated: CATSRPDRARMQYF.